This T cell receptor (beta chain) comes out of a study of blood T cell repertoires in COVID-19. On the study more broadly: Samples representing acute and convalescent COVID-19 were sourced from the United States, Italy and Spain. PBMCs, B-cell-depleted T cells, or T cells provided the cDNA or gDNA that made up the material.

Trimming took 4 bases from V and 7 from J, leaving 11 bases between them. The CDR3 consists of 13 residues. Per the germline V gene, CDR1 is SEHNR and CDR2 is FQNEAQ (reference sequence). Under the authors' procedure: How many nucleated cells were present was estimated from reference gene primer amplification. Measured with immunoSEQ multiplex PCR; TCRdb has only the in-frame clones, and not every one. V and J calls and clone size are those listed in that table; D and trimming were worked out from the DNA. Here the sample spans some 110,000 clones, 75% to 90% being singletons. The sequenced sample consisted of peripheral blood. The V and J genes are TRBV7-9 and TRBJ2-1, with a possible D match to TRBD1 (5 bases). The clonotype was recovered from a woman in her sixties or seventies with acute or convalescent COVID-19. The CDR3 sequence: CASSSYRSNEQFF. The CDR3 DNA sequence: TGTGCCAGCAGCTCTTACAGGAGTAATGAGCAGTTCTTC. Based on the CDR3 plus reference TRBV7-9 and TRBJ2-1, the full variable domain is DTGVSQNPRHKITKRGQNVTFRCDPISEHNRLYWYRQTLGQGPEFLTYFQNEAQLEKSRLLSDRFSAERPKGSFSTLEIQRTEQGDSAMYLCASSSYRSNEQFFGPGTRLTVL.